These T cell receptor beta chains were read from a single sample in a study of blood T cell repertoires in COVID-19. The repertoire was sequenced with immunoSEQ multiplex PCR; TCRdb's copy has only in-frame clones and lacks some. Altogether around 70,000 clones are present, 75% to 90% being singletons, with the ten largest covering about 0.56%. Source material: peripheral blood. These receptor sequences come from a man in his sixties with acute or convalescent COVID-19. Each CDR3 is given with its conserved first and last residue. A D gene is named only where the DNA matches it firmly. Size is omitted from some rows. Given values are once, few, many or a class for expanded clones.

>TRBV27|NA|TRBJ2-4|once
TGTGCCATTTCCCTCCAGGGCCCCAAAAACATTCAGTACTTC
CAISLQGPKNIQYF
>TRBV29-1|NA|TRBJ1-2|NA
TGCAGCGTCGACGACGGCAAGAGGAGCTATGGCTACACCTTC
CSVDDGKRSYGYTF
>TRBV12-5|NA|TRBJ1-1|NA
TGTGCTAGTGGTTTGCCCACCCGGGCTTTCTTT
CASGLPTRAFF
>TRBV5-4|NA|TRBJ2-5|once
TGTGCCAGCAGCTTGGGTCGCAGCCAAGAGACCCAGTACTTC
CASSLGRSQETQYF
>TRBV24-1|TRBD1|TRBJ2-7|NA
TGTGCCACCAGTGATTCAGGGGGCGTACCCTACGAGCAGTACTTC
CATSDSGGVPYEQYF
>TRBV19|TRBD1|TRBJ1-1|once
TGTGCCAGTAGGTCACAGGGGGCCACTGAAGCTTTCTTT
CASRSQGATEAFF
>TRBV21-1|NA|TRBJ2-3|NA
TGTGCCAGCAGCAAATACGTACCGGGAATCGCGGGAGGGGGCTCAGATACGCAGTATTTT
CASSKYVPGIAGGGSDTQYF
>TRBV6-5|NA|TRBJ2-3|NA
TGTGCCAGCAGTTACTCGCTAGAGAGCACAGATACGCAGTATTTT
CASSYSLESTDTQYF
>TRBV10-3|TRBD1|TRBJ2-7|NA
TGTGCCATCAGTGAGGGGACAGGGTCAAACTACGAGCAGTACTTC
CAISEGTGSNYEQYF
>TRBV12-3/TRBV12-4|TRBD2|TRBJ2-3|once
TGTGCCAGCAGTCGACTAGCGGATACGCAGTATTTT
CASSRLADTQYF
>TRBV7-9|NA|TRBJ1-3|NA
TGTGCCAGCAGTTTACAGGCCGCCTCTGGAAACACCATATATTTT
CASSLQAASGNTIYF
>TRBV2|TRBD1|TRBJ1-2|few
TGTGCCAGCATTTCGGACAGGGGCTCTGGCTACACCTTC
CASISDRGSGYTF
>TRBV21-1|NA|TRBJ2-6|NA
TGTGCCAGCAGCAAACGTAGCGGACTCTCTGGGGCCAACGTCCTGACTTTC
CASSKRSGLSGANVLTF
>TRBV4-1|NA|TRBJ1-6|once
TGCGCCAGCAGCCAACACGTGGGAGGGAATAATTCACCCCTCCACTTT
CASSQHVGGNNSPLHF
>TRBV5-1|NA|TRBJ2-1|NA
TGCGCCAGCAGCTTGGTACTGGGGAACAGGGAGCAGTTCTTC
CASSLVLGNREQFF
>TRBV21-1|NA|TRBJ2-2|NA
TGTGCCAGCAGCAAAACAGGGGGGACTAGCGGATTAAACACCGGGGAGCTGTTTTTT
CASSKTGGTSGLNTGELFF
>TRBV27|NA|TRBJ2-2|once
TGTGCCAGCAGCACGAACACCGGGGAGCTGTTTTTT
CASSTNTGELFF
>TRBV11-2|NA|TRBJ2-7|NA
TGTGCCAGCAGCGATCTCCGGTCTCAGTCGGGGACCTACGAGCAGTACTTC
CASSDLRSQSGTYEQYF
>TRBV27|NA|TRBJ1-2|NA
TGTGCCAGCAGCCCTGGACAGCCCTGGTTTTATGGCTACACCTTC
CASSPGQPWFYGYTF
>TRBV2|TRBD1|TRBJ2-7|NA
TGTGCCAACCTTATCGACAGGGGAAAGCGCTACGAGCAGTACTTC
CANLIDRGKRYEQYF
>TRBV11-3|TRBD1|TRBJ2-5|NA
TGTGCCAGCAGCTTAGAGGACAGGGGGCATAAGGAGACCCAGTACTTC
CASSLEDRGHKETQYF
>TRBV29-1|TRBD1|TRBJ2-7|NA
TGCAGCGTTATAACAGGGGGCAGAGGCGAGCAGTACTTC
CSVITGGRGEQYF
>TRBV29-1|TRBD1|TRBJ1-5|NA
TGCAGCGTCCGGGACAGCTACAATCAGCCCCAGCATTTT
CSVRDSYNQPQHF
>TRBV5-6|NA|TRBJ1-4|NA
TGTGCCAGCAGCTCTCTCGCAACTAATGAAAAACTGTTTTTT
CASSSLATNEKLFF
>TRBV6-5|NA|TRBJ2-2|few
TGTGCCAGCAGTTCCCTAACGGCGCTAGCGCCCGGGGAGCTGTTTTTT
CASSSLTALAPGELFF
>TRBV11-2|TRBD1|TRBJ1-6|NA
TGTGCCAGCAGCTTAGAAGGGGGCGCGGGTAATTCACCCCTCCACTTT
CASSLEGGAGNSPLHF
>TRBV28|NA|TRBJ2-1|NA
TGTGCCAGCAGTCCCCCCGAGCGGGAGCAGTTCTTC
CASSPPEREQFF
>TRBV5-1|NA|TRBJ2-3|NA
TGCGCCAGCAGCTCGACCCTAGTGATAGATACGCAGTATTTT
CASSSTLVIDTQYF
>TRBV29-1|TRBD2|TRBJ2-4|NA
TGCAGCGGAACGACTAGCTTAAACATTCAGTACTTC
CSGTTSLNIQYF
>TRBV3-1/TRBV3-2|NA|TRBJ1-6|NA
TGTGCCAGCAGCCAAAAGCTCGGTCCCTATAATTCACCCCTCCACTTT
CASSQKLGPYNSPLHF
>TRBV20-1|NA|TRBJ1-4|NA
TGCAGTGCTAGTCGCGGGGCGGCTAATGAAAAACTGTTTTTT
CSASRGAANEKLFF
>TRBV6-6|NA|TRBJ1-4|NA
TGTGCCAGCAGTTACCGGGCTAATGAAAAACTGTTTTTT
CASSYRANEKLFF
>TRBV24-1|TRBD1|TRBJ2-3|NA
TGTGCCACCAGTGATTTGGCACAGGGGAGCACAGATACGCAGTATTTT
CATSDLAQGSTDTQYF
>TRBV10-3|NA|TRBJ1-2|NA
TGTGCCATCAGTGACCGGACGGGAACAGACACCTTC
CAISDRTGTDTF
>TRBV20-1|NA|TRBJ1-2|few
TGCAGTGCTGGTGCAGTTCACTATGGCTACACCTTC
CSAGAVHYGYTF
>TRBV7-3|TRBD2|TRBJ2-2|NA
TGTGCCAGCAGCTGGGGACTAGCGGGGGGGCCCTCCGGGGAGCTGTTTTTT
CASSWGLAGGPSGELFF
>TRBV18|NA|TRBJ2-3|NA
TGTGCCAGCTCCCAACTACTTGATGCGGATACGCAGTATTTT
CASSQLLDADTQYF
>TRBV5-4|TRBD1|TRBJ1-2|NA
TGTGCCAGCAGCCAGGACAGGGCCCAATTCTTCGAATATGGCTACACCTTC
CASSQDRAQFFEYGYTF
>TRBV6-2/TRBV6-3|NA|TRBJ2-2|NA
TGTGCCAGCAGCGCCGGGCTAGCGAGACGGGCCGGGGAGCTGTTTTTT
CASSAGLARRAGELFF
>TRBV9|NA|TRBJ2-5|NA
TGTGCCAGCAGCGTAGTGCCGGGACACCCAGCAGAGACCCAGTACTTC
CASSVVPGHPAETQYF
>TRBV27|TRBD1|TRBJ1-2|once
TGTGCCAGCAGTTACCTACAGGGGAACTATGGCTACACCTTC
CASSYLQGNYGYTF
>TRBV4-1|NA|TRBJ2-5|NA
TGCGCCAGCAGCAAAGGACAGACGGAGGAGACCCAGTACTTC
CASSKGQTEETQYF
>TRBV15|TRBD2|TRBJ2-1|NA
TGTGCCACCAGGGGGACTAGCGGGAGTCATGAGCAGTTCTTC
CATRGTSGSHEQFF
>TRBV5-1|TRBD1|TRBJ2-7|NA
TGCGCCAGCAGCTCCCCCGGGACAGGGGCCTACGAGCAGTACTTC
CASSSPGTGAYEQYF
>TRBV6-5|NA|TRBJ2-3|NA
TGTGCCAGCAGTTACTCCGCGCGGAGGACTACAGATACGCAGTATTTT
CASSYSARRTTDTQYF
>TRBV18|TRBD1|TRBJ2-4|NA
TGTGCCAGCTCACCACGAAGGACAGGGGGCGTCAGGATGCAAAACATTCAGTACTTC
CASSPRRTGGVRMQNIQYF
>TRBV5-4|NA|TRBJ1-4|NA
TGTGCCAGCACCTTACAGGGAACTAATGAAAAACTGTTTTTT
CASTLQGTNEKLFF
>TRBV5-1|TRBD1|TRBJ1-2|once
TGCGCCAGCAGCTTGGGGACAGGAATTGGCTACACCTTC
CASSLGTGIGYTF
>TRBV5-4|TRBD1|TRBJ1-1|NA
TGTGCCAGCAGCCGTACAGGGGGCACTGAAGCTTTCTTT
CASSRTGGTEAFF
>TRBV7-6|TRBD2|TRBJ2-7|NA
TGTGCCAGCAGCTTAACTAGCGGGAGCTCCTACGAGCAGTACTTC
CASSLTSGSSYEQYF
>TRBV5-1|TRBD1|TRBJ1-3|NA
TGCGCCAGCAGCCGGGGACAGAGCTCTGGAAACACCATATATTTT
CASSRGQSSGNTIYF
>TRBV29-1|NA|TRBJ1-2|NA
TGCAGCGTTGGAATGGGGGCAGAAGGTAATGGCTACACCTTC
CSVGMGAEGNGYTF
>TRBV24-1|TRBD2|TRBJ2-5|NA
TGTGCCACCAGTGATACAACCGGGACTAGCGGGAGTGGGACCCAGTACTTC
CATSDTTGTSGSGTQYF
>TRBV20-1|TRBD2|TRBJ2-1|NA
TGCAGTGCTAGTTACCCTAGCGGGGCCAATGAGCAGTTCTTC
CSASYPSGANEQFF
>TRBV1|NA|TRBJ2-7|NA
TGCACCAGCAGCCCCCTGATGGGAGGGCCCGCATCCTCCTACGAGCAGTACTTC
CTSSPLMGGPASSYEQYF